This T cell receptor beta chain came from a study of blood T cells in healthy people across ages. Study-wide results and limits: Higher diversity, along with more naive CD4+ cells, distinguished long-lived donors from aged donors. The study could not conclusively compare naive and antigen-experienced cells, given its unsorted PBMCs.

Then a second PCR, running roughly 7 to 12 cycles, was carried out with a sample-barcoded 5' primer and a J-beta primer mix. TCRdb re-analysed the 5' RACE reads in MiXCR, keeping a single row per CDR3 protein. The table has over 500,000 distinct CDR3 sequences, about 51% seen once. A minimum of 5 micrograms of total RNA was extracted per sample. This clonotype was picked up one time. Its target is not known. Germline and junction disagree at one end, which may indicate a read error. This CDR3 region has 14 residues. Germline loops: CDR1 SGHRS, CDR2 YFSETQ. The J gene is TRBJ2-2, the V gene TRBV5-1; tentatively, D is TRBD2 (5 bases). The sample was blood. The clonotype originates from an elderly woman in good health. The CDR3 spells CASNLAHNTGELFF. CDR3 coding DNA: TGCGCCAGCAACTTGGCCCATAACACCGGGGAACTGTTTTTT.